This TCR beta chain was sequenced during a study of molecular identifiers for immune sequencing clone quantification. Study-level findings and limits: A single cell's spiked Jurkat TCR RNA was reportedly detectable among about a million naive cells.

From roughly 20,000 to 1,000,000 sorted cells, naive CD8 libraries were generated with 10%, 30% or 50% RNA. Remarks on this clonotype: What it binds is unknown.

CDR3 length: 13 amino acids. V was pared by 6 bases and J by 3 bases, with 12 bases between. Germline V gene sequence: CDR1 SGHDN, CDR2 FVKESK. It was with previously described methods and listed TCR primers that bulk TCR libraries were made. TCRdb processed the PCR reads anew with MiXCR; each CDR3 protein has one entry. Altogether hundreds of thousands of distinct CDR3 sequences are present, less than 30% being singletons, with the ten largest covering 0.78%. The receptor comes from a human donor in good health. Some libraries in this study had Jurkat cell RNA spiked in. Sequences were obtained from naive CD8+ T cells from blood, with Jurkat cell RNA spiked in. This sample's subset: FACS-sorted CD8+CD4-CCR7+CD45RA+ naive T cells. The V gene is TRBV14, the J gene TRBJ2-7, with D perhaps matching TRBD1 (5 bases). This chain's CDR3 is CASREGVNYEQYF. For the CDR3, the DNA is TGTGCCAGCAGAGAAGGGGTCAACTACGAGCAGTACTTC.